A selection of T cell receptor beta chains follows, all from one sample in a study of identical twins. TCRdb itself ran the 5' RACE reads through MiXCR, one entry per CDR3 protein. Of 570,000 or so distinct CDR3 sequences in the sample, nearly 10% were seen once. This sample was shared with a second study, whose subject was yellow fever vaccine responses in identical twins.

The specimen sequenced was PBMCs. These TCRs come from a woman between 18 and 29 years old in good health. The CDR3 runs from the conserved cysteine through the conserved F or W. The D gene is left open where the match is weak. The size of a clone is reported for some rows only, either as once, few or many, or as a class for expanded clones.

v_call	j_call	clone_size	d_call	cdr3_nt	cdr3_aa
TRBV29-1	TRBJ2-4	few	TRBD2	TGCAGCGTTGAATGGCGGGAGCAAAACATTCAGTACTTC	CSVEWREQNIQYF
TRBV28	TRBJ2-5	NA	NA	TGTGCCAGCAGTTCACTCGGGGGGCAACAAGAGACCCAGTACTTC	CASSSLGGQQETQYF
TRBV5-1	TRBJ2-5	many	TRBD2	TGCGCCAGCAACCCATCTCCGGGAGCTAGCGGGGGGGATAACCAAGAGACCCAGTACTTC	CASNPSPGASGGDNQETQYF
TRBV6-6	TRBJ2-1	few	NA	TGTGCCAGCAGTCCCGTGGAGAATGAGCAGTTCTTC	CASSPVENEQFF
TRBV7-2	TRBJ2-5	NA	NA	TGTGCCAGCAGCTTAGATTTAGGGAGGGAGACCCAGTACTTC	CASSLDLGRETQYF
TRBV20-1	TRBJ2-1	few	NA	TGCAGTGCGATCGGAGGGAGCTCCTACAATGAGCAGTTCTTC	CSAIGGSSYNEQFF
TRBV3-1	TRBJ2-7	many	NA	TGTGCCAGCAGCCAAGGTGCACTTGGAGTCTACGAGCAGTACTTC	CASSQGALGVYEQYF
TRBV5-6	TRBJ1-1	many	NA	TGTGCCAGCAGCTTCGTCCAGGGTTCCACTGAAGCTTTCTTT	CASSFVQGSTEAFF
TRBV7-9	TRBJ2-3	many	TRBD2	TGTGCCAGCAGCTTCTACCAGCGGGAGGATGGAGATACGCAGTATTTT	CASSFYQREDGDTQYF
TRBV4-3	TRBJ2-5	NA	TRBD2	TGCGCCAGCAGCCAGAAAACTAGCGGGAGGGCCAGAGGGACCCAGTACTTC	CASSQKTSGRARGTQYF
TRBV11-1	TRBJ2-7	few	TRBD2	TGTGCCAGCAGCTTCCCCTTAACCGGGACTACGACTGCCGCCTACGAGCAGTACTTC	CASSFPLTGTTTAAYEQYF
TRBV4-2	TRBJ1-1	many	NA	TGTGCCAGCAGCCAAGATATCATGGTGAACACTGAAGCTTTCTTT	CASSQDIMVNTEAFF
TRBV9	TRBJ1-6	NA	NA	TGTGCCAGCAGAGAATTCGATTCCCCTAATTCACCCCTCCACTTT	CASREFDSPNSPLHF
TRBV5-1	TRBJ2-2	few	TRBD2	TGCGCCAGCAGCCCGTACTCGGCTAGCGGGTACGCCGGGGAGCTGTTTTTT	CASSPYSASGYAGELFF
TRBV12-3/TRBV12-4	TRBJ2-7	few	NA	TGTGCCAGCAGTTTCCCCGCCAAATTAATGACCTACGAGCAGTACTTC	CASSFPAKLMTYEQYF
TRBV10-3	TRBJ2-7	NA	TRBD1	TGTGCCAGCCAACAGGGGCGCTACGATTACGAGCAGTACTTC	CASQQGRYDYEQYF
TRBV20-1	TRBJ2-1	many	TRBD2	TGCAGTGCTAGAGATATGGAGCGGGAGTTTTGGAATGAGCAGTTCTTC	CSARDMEREFWNEQFF
TRBV7-9	TRBJ2-7	NA	TRBD2	TGTGCCAGCAGCTTAGCGGGAGGGTTCCACGAGCAGTACTTC	CASSLAGGFHEQYF
TRBV7-9	TRBJ2-1	NA	TRBD2	TGTGCCAGCAGCATTAGGGGCATCGGCGGGAGGGCCAATGAGCAGTTCTTC	CASSIRGIGGRANEQFF
TRBV29-1	TRBJ2-5	few	TRBD1	TGCAGCGTTGAAGGGACAGGGCAAGAGACCCAGTACTTC	CSVEGTGQETQYF
TRBV20-1	TRBJ2-2	many	NA	TGCAGCGCCCGGGACGGGAACACCGGGGAGCTGTTTTTT	CSARDGNTGELFF
TRBV4-3	TRBJ2-3	NA	NA	TGCGCCAGCAGCCAAGAGCGCCTAGCGTCTAGCACAGATACGCAGTATTTT	CASSQERLASSTDTQYF
TRBV5-1	TRBJ2-7	few	NA	TGCGCCAGCAGCTTGGGTCCGGAGTACGAGCAGTACTTC	CASSLGPEYEQYF
TRBV14	TRBJ2-7	many	NA	TGTGCCAGCGGGCTATTTTCCTACGAGCAGTACTTC	CASGLFSYEQYF
TRBV29-1	TRBJ2-1	many	TRBD2	TGCAGCGTAGGACTAGCGGTCGTGTACAATGAGCAGTTCTTC	CSVGLAVVYNEQFF
TRBV12-3/TRBV12-4	TRBJ1-5	many	NA	TGTGCCAGCAGTTTAGCGGGCCCTAGCAATCAGCCCCAGCATTTT	CASSLAGPSNQPQHF
TRBV5-1	TRBJ2-2	NA	NA	TGCGCCAGCGAGGGGAGCGCGCCCACCGGGGAGCTGGTTTTT	CASEGSAPTGELVF
TRBV29-1	TRBJ2-7	many	TRBD1	TGCAGCGCCAACGGACAGGGCGGCGAGCAGTACTTC	CSANGQGGEQYF
TRBV6-1	TRBJ2-5	NA	NA	TGTGCCAGCAGAACAGGCGGGTCTCACGGTAGCCAGTACTTC	CASRTGGSHGSQYF
TRBV3-1	TRBJ2-7	NA	NA	TGTGCCAGCAGCCACTTTAGCGGCTACGAGCAGTACTTC	CASSHFSGYEQYF
TRBV11-2	TRBJ1-2	NA	TRBD1	TGTGCCAGCAGCCCCTACGGCAGGGGGCCCGACCTGGCTTCCTTC	CASSPYGRGPDLASF
TRBV29-1	TRBJ1-1	NA	NA	TGCAGCGGGACGAAGGGAGGCACTGAAGCTTTCTTT	CSGTKGGTEAFF
TRBV4-3	TRBJ2-2	many	TRBD1	TGCGCCAGCAGCCTACTCTCGACAGGGGCGACCGGGGAGCTGTTTTTT	CASSLLSTGATGELFF
TRBV29-1	TRBJ2-3	NA	TRBD2	TGCAGCGTCGTTGGTGGGCTAGCGGATATAACAGATACGCAGTATTTT	CSVVGGLADITDTQYF
TRBV28	TRBJ2-5	many	TRBD1	TGTGCCAGCAGTACAGGACAGGCCCAAGGATGGGAGACCCAGTACTTC	CASSTGQAQGWETQYF